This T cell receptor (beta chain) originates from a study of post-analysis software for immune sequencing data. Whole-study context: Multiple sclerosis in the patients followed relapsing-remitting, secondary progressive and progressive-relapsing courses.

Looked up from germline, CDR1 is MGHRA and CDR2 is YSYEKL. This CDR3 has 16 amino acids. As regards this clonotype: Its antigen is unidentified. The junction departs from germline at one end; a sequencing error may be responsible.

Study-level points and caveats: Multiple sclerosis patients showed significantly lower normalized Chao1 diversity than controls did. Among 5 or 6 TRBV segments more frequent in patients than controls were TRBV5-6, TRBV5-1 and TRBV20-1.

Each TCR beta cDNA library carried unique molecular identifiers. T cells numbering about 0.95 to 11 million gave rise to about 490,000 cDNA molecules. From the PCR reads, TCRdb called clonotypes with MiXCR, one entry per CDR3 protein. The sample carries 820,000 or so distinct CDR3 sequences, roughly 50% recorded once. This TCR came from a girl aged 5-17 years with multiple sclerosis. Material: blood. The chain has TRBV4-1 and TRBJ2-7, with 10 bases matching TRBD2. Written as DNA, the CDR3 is TGCGCCAGTAGCCAAGATTGGGTAGCGGGAGGATACGAGCAGTACTTC. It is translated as CASSQDWVAGGYEQYF.